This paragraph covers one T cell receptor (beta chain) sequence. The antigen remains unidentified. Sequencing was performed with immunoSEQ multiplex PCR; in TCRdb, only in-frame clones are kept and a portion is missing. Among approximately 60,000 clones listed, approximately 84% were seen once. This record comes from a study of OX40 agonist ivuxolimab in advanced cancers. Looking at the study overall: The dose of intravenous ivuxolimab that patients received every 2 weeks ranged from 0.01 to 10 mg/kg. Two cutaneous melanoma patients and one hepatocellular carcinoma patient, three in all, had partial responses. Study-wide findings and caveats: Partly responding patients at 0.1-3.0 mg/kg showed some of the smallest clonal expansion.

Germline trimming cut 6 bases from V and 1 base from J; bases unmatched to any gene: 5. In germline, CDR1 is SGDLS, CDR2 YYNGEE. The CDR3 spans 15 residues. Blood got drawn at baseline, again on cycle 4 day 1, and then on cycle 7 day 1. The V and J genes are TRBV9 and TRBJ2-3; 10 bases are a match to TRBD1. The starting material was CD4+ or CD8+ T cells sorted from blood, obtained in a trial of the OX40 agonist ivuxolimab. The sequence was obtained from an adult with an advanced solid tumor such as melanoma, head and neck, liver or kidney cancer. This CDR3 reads CASTSGTGGTDTQYF. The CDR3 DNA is TGTGCCAGCACCTCCGGGACAGGGGGCACAGATACGCAGTATTTT.